This TCR beta chain was found in a study of Graves' ophthalmopathy and Graves' hyperthyroidism. The hyperthyroidism patients, aged 18 to 65, had been newly diagnosed, with under 2 months' duration. RNA transcripts were the template, and TCR beta CDR3 regions were amplified from them. The workflow started with a first-round RT-PCR run with HTBI primers and then moved on to a second-round multiplex PCR. TCRdb reanalysed the multiplex PCR reads using MiXCR and keeps one entry per CDR3 protein. The top ten clones hold about 4.2% of a sample with 500,000 to 700,000 distinct CDR3 sequences, 35% to 40% of them seen once. This clonotype has at least ten counts. The CDR3 has 15 amino acids. The V gene lost 7 bases and the J gene lost 6 bases, with 21 bases spanning the gap. Germline CDR1 and CDR2: MNHNY and SVGAGI (reference sequence).

This TCR was recovered from an adult man with Graves' hyperthyroidism. Specimen: peripheral blood or thyroid tissue (not recorded which). The genes are TRBV6-6 and TRBJ1-2, with D possibly matching TRBD1 (5 bases). The CDR3 DNA sequence: TGTGCCAGCACCCCAAGTGGGCAGGGCTACGATGGCTACACCTTC. Its protein is CASTPSGQGYDGYTF.